The 18 T cell receptor beta chains below all came from one sample that was sequenced in a study of blood T cells in healthy people across ages. It was with a sample-barcoded 5' primer and a J-beta primer mix that a second PCR of about 7 to 12 cycles was run. Each CDR3 protein is one row after TCRdb ran MiXCR on the 5' RACE reads. The repertoire has 1.2 million to 1.5 million distinct CDR3 sequences, 35% to 45% of them found once; the top ten carry 6.5% to 10%. Source material: blood. These receptors were collected from a young woman in good health.

CDR3 nucleotides: TGCGCCAGCAGTCCGGGCTTCAGCGACGAGCAGTTCTTC. This translates into CASSPGFSDEQFF. This rearrangement joins TRBV4-1 to TRBJ2-1; D gene uncertain. V was clipped by 6 bases and J by 10 bases, with 16 bases between them. The CDR3 covers 13 residues. Germline CDR1 is MGHRA and CDR2 is YSYEKL.

The chain couples TRBV19 to TRBJ1-5, with D hard to call. V lost 6 bases and J 5 bases, leaving 11 bases between the germline ends. The germline V gene has CDR1 LNHDA and CDR2 SQIVND (reference sequence). The CDR3 has 13 amino acids. CDR3 protein: CASRSMEHQPQHF. CDR3 nucleotides: TGTGCCAGTAGATCCATGGAGCATCAGCCCCAGCATTTT.

This clonotype has a single count. This chain joins TRBV7-9 and TRBJ1-4; D might be TRBD1 (5 bases). The CDR3 is made up of 14 amino acids. V shed 4 bases and J shed 8 bases, with 14 bases lying between them. CDR1 and CDR2 (germline): SEHNR, FQNEAQ (reference sequence). The CDR3 DNA sequence: TGTGCCAGCAGCTCGGGTCGGGGCTTGGAAAAACTGTTTTTT. Translated, it gives CASSSGRGLEKLFF.

CDR3 protein: CASSSSGFSGNEQYF. The CDR3 coding sequence is TGTGCCAGCAGTTCATCAGGGTTTAGCGGGAACGAGCAGTACTTC. The rearrangement joins TRBV27 to TRBJ2-5; 8 bases are shared with TRBD2. The end of the DNA is better explained by TRBJ2-7, so the J call may be wrong. The germline gives CDR1 MNHEY, CDR2 SMNVEV (reference sequence). The CDR3 length is 15 residues.

J is TRBJ2-1 and V is TRBV29-1; 8 bases line up with TRBD1. V shed 6 bases and J 13 bases; nucleotides not matched to a gene: 20. This CDR3 is built from 15 residues. CDR1 is SQVTM, CDR2 ANQGSEA, per germline. The CDR3 loop reads CSVLPGTGDLETQFF. The CDR3 DNA reads as TGCAGCGTCCTACCCGGGACAGGAGACTTAGAGACCCAGTTCTTC.

The gene calls are TRBV5-1 and TRBJ2-3; TRBD2 matches at 10 bases. The ends lost 4 bases at V and 4 bases at J; junction bases unmatched: 6. Germline CDR1 is SGHRS and CDR2 is YFSETQ. This CDR3 region has 15 residues. CDR3 in DNA: TGCGCCAGCAGCGCTAGCGGGAGAGCCTCAGATACGCAGTATTTT. Its protein product is CASSASGRASDTQYF.

This clonotype has more than one count but fewer than ten. The CDR3 DNA follows: TGTGCCAGCAGAATGACTAGTTCCCCAGATACGCAGTATTTT. Protein sequence: CASRMTSSPDTQYF. The rearrangement uses TRBV6-5 and TRBJ2-3; weak D call: TRBD2 (6 bases). Trimming left V 6 bases short and J 4 bases short, with 14 bases between. CDR1 is MNHEY and CDR2 is SVGAGI in the germline V gene. CDR3 length: 14 amino acids.

This chain connects TRBV6-5 to TRBJ1-1; possible D gene TRBD1, 5 bases. Germline CDR1 and CDR2: MNHEY and SVGAGI. Trimming stripped 0 bases from V and 9 bases from J, with 8 bases between. This CDR3 contains 12 residues. CDR3 loop: CASSYSRDQAFF. For the CDR3, the DNA is TGTGCCAGCAGTTACTCCAGGGATCAAGCTTTCTTT.

There are a few counts of this clonotype. The chain links TRBV24-1 to TRBJ2-6; no definite D call. Trimming shortened V by 5 bases and J by 1 base, and 11 bases separated the two germline ends. CDR3 size: 16 residues. Looked up from germline, CDR1 is KGHDR and CDR2 is SFDVKD. DNA for the CDR3: TGTGCCACCAGTGCCCCAGAAGGATCTGGGGCCAACGTCCTGACTTTC. It codes for CATSAPEGSGANVLTF.

This chain uses TRBV20-1 with TRBJ2-1; the D is unclear. Germline-derived CDR1 and CDR2 are DFQATT and SNEGSKA (reference sequence). V was shortened by 4 bases and J by 0 bases, with 22 bases between the two germline ends. CDR3 size: 18 residues. CDR3 in amino acids: CSAIVGLLYTSSYNEQFF. CDR3 DNA: TGCAGTGCTATAGTGGGGTTACTATACACGAGCTCCTACAATGAGCAGTTCTTC.

This clonotype showed up just once. The V and J genes are TRBV6-4 and TRBJ1-1, with 7 bases identical to TRBD1. The J segment lost 11 bases and the V segment lost 2 bases, leaving 11 bases of the junction unmatched. CDR1 and CDR2 (germline): MRHNA, SNTAGT. The CDR3 covers 14 residues. The CDR3 DNA is TGTGCCAGCAGTGACGAGGGGGCGGACCCCTGCGCTTTCTTT. This sequence encodes CASSDEGADPCAFF.

The chain recombines TRBV20-1 with TRBJ2-5, with D maybe TRBD1 (5 bases). This CDR3 is 13 amino acids long. Germline CDR1 DFQATT, CDR2 SNEGSKA (reference sequence). The germline V and J ends were trimmed by 6 bases and 5 bases, with 16 bases remaining between them. Here the CDR3 reads CSAAGQGRETQYF. CDR3 DNA sequence: TGCAGTGCGGCCGGTCAGGGTCGCGAGACCCAGTACTTC.

The CDR3 protein is CASSLSIPTDYGYTF. DNA of the CDR3: TGCGCCAGCAGCTTAAGCATCCCCACCGACTATGGCTACACCTTC. The chain couples TRBV5-1 to TRBJ1-2; unclear D gene. The germline V gene encodes CDR1 SGHRS and CDR2 YFSETQ. CDR3 length: 15 residues. Trimming took 2 bases from V and 3 from J, leaving 14 bases between them.

The CDR3 DNA is TGTGCCAGCAGAGATGGGGGTGAGCAGTTCTTC. It translates to CASRDGGEQFF. The chain has TRBV6-6 and TRBJ2-1, with D perhaps assigned TRBD1 or TRBD2 (5 bases each). CDR1 and CDR2 from the germline V gene are MNHNY and SVGAGI (reference sequence). The CDR3 has 11 residues. V was shortened by 6 bases and J by 9 bases, with 9 bases between the two germline ends.

The CDR3 loop is CASSPMPMNTEAFF. CDR3 nucleotides: TGTGCCAGCAGTCCCATGCCAATGAACACTGAAGCTTTCTTT. The chain couples TRBV28 to TRBJ1-1; D unclear. Trimming shortened V by 5 bases and J by 0 bases, and 10 bases separated the two germline ends. The germline V gene has CDR1 MDHEN and CDR2 SYDVKM. This CDR3 contains 14 residues.

This chain joins TRBV6-2 or TRBV6-3 and TRBJ2-4; D is possibly TRBD2 (6 bases). V shed 3 bases and J shed 13 bases, with 34 bases lying between them. This CDR3 contains 19 residues. Per the germline V gene, CDR1 is MNHEY and CDR2 is SVGEGT. The CDR3 region has the DNA TGTGCCAGCAGTTATCAGTCCGGGTGGGGGATAGCGGAGGACGGAGAGCAGTACTTC. Encoded protein: CASSYQSGWGIAEDGEQYF.

This clonotype has just a few counts. The chain links TRBV20-1 to TRBJ2-1; 10 bases are shared with TRBD2. Germline CDR1 is DFQATT and CDR2 is SNEGSKA (reference sequence). J lost 3 bases, V lost 6 bases, and 11 bases had no gene match. This CDR3 spans 16 amino acids. The CDR3 loop is CSADLKASGGYNEQFF. CDR3 bases: TGCAGTGCGGATTTAAAGGCTAGCGGGGGCTACAATGAGCAGTTCTTC.

V is TRBV20-1 and J is TRBJ2-1; 9 positions agree with TRBD2. J was trimmed by 3 bases and V by 3 bases; bases with no gene match: 12. CDR3 length: 17 residues. Per the germline V gene, CDR1 is DFQATT and CDR2 is SNEGSKA (reference sequence). The CDR3 here is CSARVASGKSNYNEQFF. Here the CDR3 DNA reads TGCAGTGCTAGGGTGGCTAGCGGGAAATCGAACTACAATGAGCAGTTCTTC.